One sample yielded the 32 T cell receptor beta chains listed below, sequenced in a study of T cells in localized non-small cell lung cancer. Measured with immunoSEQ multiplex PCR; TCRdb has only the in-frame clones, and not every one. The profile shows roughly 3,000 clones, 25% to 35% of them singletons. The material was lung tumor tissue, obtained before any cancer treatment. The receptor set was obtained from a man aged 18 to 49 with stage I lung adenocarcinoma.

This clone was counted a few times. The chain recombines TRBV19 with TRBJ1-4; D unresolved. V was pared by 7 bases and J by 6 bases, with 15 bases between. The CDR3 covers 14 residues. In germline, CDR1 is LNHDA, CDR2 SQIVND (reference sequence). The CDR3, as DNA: TGTGCCAGTATGCTCGGCGGAGATTATGAAAAACTGTTTTTT. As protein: CASMLGGDYEKLFF.

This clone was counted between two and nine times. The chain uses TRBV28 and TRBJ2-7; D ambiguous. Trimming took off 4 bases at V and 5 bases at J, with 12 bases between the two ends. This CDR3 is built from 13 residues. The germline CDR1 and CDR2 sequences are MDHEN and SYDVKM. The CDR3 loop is CASSSPMNHEQYF. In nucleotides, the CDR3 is TGTGCCAGCAGTTCCCCAATGAACCACGAGCAGTACTTC.

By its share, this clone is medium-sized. Here the CDR3 reads CASCRDRGLYEQYF. The CDR3 DNA reads TGTGCCAGCTGTAGGGACAGGGGCCTCTACGAGCAGTACTTC. J is TRBJ2-7 and V is TRBV6-8; TRBD1 matches 10 bases. Trimming at V came to 8 bases and at J to 3 bases, leaving 7 bases not matched to a gene. Germline loops: CDR1 MNHGY, CDR2 SAAAGT. This CDR3 region has 14 residues.

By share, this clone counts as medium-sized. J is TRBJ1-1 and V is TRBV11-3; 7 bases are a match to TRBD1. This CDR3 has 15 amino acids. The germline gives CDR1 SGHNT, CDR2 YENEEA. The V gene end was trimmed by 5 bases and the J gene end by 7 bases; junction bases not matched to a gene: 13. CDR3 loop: CASSETLRRDSEAFF. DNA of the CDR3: TGTGCCAGCAGCGAAACCTTAAGGCGGGACAGTGAAGCTTTCTTT.

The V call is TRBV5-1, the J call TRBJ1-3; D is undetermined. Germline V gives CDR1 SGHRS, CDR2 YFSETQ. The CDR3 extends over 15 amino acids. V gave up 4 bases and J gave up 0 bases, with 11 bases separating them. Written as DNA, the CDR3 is TGCGCCAGCAGCCTGGACGGGTTCTCTGGAAACACCATATATTTT. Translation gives CASSLDGFSGNTIYF.

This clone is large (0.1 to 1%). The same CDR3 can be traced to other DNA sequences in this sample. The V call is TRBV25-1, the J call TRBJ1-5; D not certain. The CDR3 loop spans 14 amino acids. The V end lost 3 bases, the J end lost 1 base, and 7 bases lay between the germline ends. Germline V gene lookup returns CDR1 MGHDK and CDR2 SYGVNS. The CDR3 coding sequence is TGTGCCAGCAGTGACTCGGTGAGCAATCAGCCCCAGCATTTT. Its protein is CASSDSVSNQPQHF.

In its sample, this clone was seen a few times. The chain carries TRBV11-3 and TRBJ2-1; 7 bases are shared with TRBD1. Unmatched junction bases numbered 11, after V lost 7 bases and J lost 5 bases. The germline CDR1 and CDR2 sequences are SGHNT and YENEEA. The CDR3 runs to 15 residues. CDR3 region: CASTVGAGGHNEQFF. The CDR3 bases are TGTGCCAGCACTGTCGGGGCAGGGGGACACAATGAGCAGTTCTTC.

DNA for the CDR3: TGTGCCAGCAGTGAAGGGACAGGGGGTAAGGATCAGCCCCAGCATTTT. Protein sequence: CASSEGTGGKDQPQHF. The genes are TRBV6-1 and TRBJ1-5; TRBD1 matches 10 bases. The CDR3 runs 16 residues. The J segment lost 5 bases and the V segment lost 1 base, leaving 5 bases of the junction unmatched. Germline V CDR1 and CDR2: MNHNS, SASEGT.

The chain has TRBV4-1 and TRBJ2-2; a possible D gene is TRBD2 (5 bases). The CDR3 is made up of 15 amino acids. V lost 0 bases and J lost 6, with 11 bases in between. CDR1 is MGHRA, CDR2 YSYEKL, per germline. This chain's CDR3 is CASSQDDRESGELFF. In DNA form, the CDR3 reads TGCGCCAGCAGCCAAGATGATAGGGAGTCCGGGGAGCTGTTTTTT.

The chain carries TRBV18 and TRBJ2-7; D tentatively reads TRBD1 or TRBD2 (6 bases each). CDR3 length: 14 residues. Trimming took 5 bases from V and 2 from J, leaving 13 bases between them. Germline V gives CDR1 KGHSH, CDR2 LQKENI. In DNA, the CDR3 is TGTGCCAGCTCAAGGGGGGCCTTGACCTACGAGCAGTACTTC. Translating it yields CASSRGALTYEQYF.

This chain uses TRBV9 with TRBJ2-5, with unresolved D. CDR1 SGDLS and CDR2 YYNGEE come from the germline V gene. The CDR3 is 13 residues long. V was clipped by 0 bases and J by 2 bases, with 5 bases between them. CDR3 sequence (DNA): TGTGCCAGCAGCGTAGCCAGGCAAGAGACCCAGTACTTC. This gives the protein CASSVARQETQYF.

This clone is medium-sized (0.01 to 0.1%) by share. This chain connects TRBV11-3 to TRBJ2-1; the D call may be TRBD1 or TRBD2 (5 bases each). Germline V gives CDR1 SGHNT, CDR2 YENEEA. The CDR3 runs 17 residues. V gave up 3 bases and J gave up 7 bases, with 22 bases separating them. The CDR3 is CASSLASLLGPLNEQFF. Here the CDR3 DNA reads TGTGCCAGCAGCTTGGCCTCCCTCTTGGGACCATTGAATGAGCAGTTCTTC.

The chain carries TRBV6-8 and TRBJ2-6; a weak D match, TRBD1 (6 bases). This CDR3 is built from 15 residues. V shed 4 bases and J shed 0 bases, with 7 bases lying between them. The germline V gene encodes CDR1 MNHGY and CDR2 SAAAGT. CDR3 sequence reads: CASSLQGSGANVLTF. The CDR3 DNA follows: TGTGCCAGCAGTTTACAGGGCTCTGGGGCCAACGTCCTGACTTTC.

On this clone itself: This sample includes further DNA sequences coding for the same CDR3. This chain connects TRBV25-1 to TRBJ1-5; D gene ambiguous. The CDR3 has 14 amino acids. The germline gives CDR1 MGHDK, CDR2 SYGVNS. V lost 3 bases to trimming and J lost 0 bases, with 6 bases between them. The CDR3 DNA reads TGTGCCAGCAGTGACAGCGTTAGCAATCAGCCCCAGCATTTT. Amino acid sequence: CASSDSVSNQPQHF.

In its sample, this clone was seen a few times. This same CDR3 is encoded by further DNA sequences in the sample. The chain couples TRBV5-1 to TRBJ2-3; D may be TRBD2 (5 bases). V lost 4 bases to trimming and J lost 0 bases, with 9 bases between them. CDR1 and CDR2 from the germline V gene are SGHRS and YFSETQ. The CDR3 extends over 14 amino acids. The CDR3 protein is CASSPGESTDTQYF. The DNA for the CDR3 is TGCGCCAGCAGCCCCGGGGAAAGCACAGATACGCAGTATTTT.

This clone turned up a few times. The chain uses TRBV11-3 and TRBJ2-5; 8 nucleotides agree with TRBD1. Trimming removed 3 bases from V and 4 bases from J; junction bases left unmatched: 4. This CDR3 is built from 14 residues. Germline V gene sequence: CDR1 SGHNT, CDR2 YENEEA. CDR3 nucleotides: TGTGCCAGCAGCTTGGCAGGACAGGGAGAGACCCAGTACTTC. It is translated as CASSLAGQGETQYF.

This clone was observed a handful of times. CDR3 region: CAWIKQGGINTEAFF. CDR3 nucleotides: TGTGCCTGGATCAAACAGGGGGGAATCAACACTGAAGCTTTCTTT. The V and J genes are TRBV30 and TRBJ1-1; TRBD1 matches at 8 bases. Germline assignment: CDR1 GTSNPN and CDR2 SVGIG (reference sequence). The ends lost 4 bases at V and 2 bases at J; junction bases unmatched: 9. This CDR3 has 15 amino acids.

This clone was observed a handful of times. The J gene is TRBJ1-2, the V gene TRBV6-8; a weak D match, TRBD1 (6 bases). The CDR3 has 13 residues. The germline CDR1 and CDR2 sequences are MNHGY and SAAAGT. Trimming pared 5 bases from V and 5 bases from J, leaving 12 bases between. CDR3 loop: CASSPDRTYGYTF. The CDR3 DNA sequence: TGTGCCAGCAGTCCGGACAGAACTTATGGCTACACCTTC.

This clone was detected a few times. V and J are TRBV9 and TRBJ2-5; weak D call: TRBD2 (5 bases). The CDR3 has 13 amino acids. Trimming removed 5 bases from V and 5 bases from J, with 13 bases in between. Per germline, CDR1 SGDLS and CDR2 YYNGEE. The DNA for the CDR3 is TGTGCCAGCAGTTTTATGGAGGCGGAGACCCAGTACTTC. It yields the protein CASSFMEAETQYF.

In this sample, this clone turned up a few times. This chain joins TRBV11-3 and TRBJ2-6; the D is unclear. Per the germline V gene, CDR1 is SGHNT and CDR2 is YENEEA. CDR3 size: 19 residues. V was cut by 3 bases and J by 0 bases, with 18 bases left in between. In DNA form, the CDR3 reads TGTGCCAGCAGCTTGGCCCCTACACCACTCGCCTCTGGGGCCAACGTCCTGACTTTC. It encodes CASSLAPTPLASGANVLTF.

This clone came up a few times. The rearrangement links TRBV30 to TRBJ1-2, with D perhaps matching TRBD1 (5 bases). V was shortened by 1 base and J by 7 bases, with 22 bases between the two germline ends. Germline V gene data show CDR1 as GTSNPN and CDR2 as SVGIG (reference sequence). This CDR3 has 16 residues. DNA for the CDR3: TGTGCCTGGAGTGCCGGCGTGGGGGATCTACCGGTTGGCTACACCTTC. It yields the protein CAWSAGVGDLPVGYTF.

The CDR3 loop reads CASSRTANTEAFF. Here the CDR3 DNA reads TGTGCCAGTAGTAGGACAGCGAACACTGAAGCTTTCTTT. The gene calls are TRBV19 and TRBJ1-1; possibly TRBD1 for D (6 bases). Trimming left V 4 bases short and J 1 base short, with 7 bases between. The CDR3 extends over 13 amino acids. CDR1 is LNHDA, CDR2 SQIVND, per germline (reference sequence).

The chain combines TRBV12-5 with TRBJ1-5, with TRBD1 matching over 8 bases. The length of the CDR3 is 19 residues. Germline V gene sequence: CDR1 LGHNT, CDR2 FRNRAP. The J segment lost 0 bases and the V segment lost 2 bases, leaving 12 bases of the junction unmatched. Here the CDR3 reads CASGLSYGQGNYSNQPQHF. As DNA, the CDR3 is TGTGCTAGTGGTTTGTCCTATGGACAGGGAAACTATAGCAATCAGCCCCAGCATTTT.

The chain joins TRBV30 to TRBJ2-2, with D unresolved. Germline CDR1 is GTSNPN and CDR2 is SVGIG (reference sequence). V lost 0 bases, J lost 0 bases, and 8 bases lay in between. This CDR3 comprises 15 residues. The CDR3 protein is CAWSVGSPNTGELFF. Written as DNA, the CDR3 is TGTGCCTGGAGTGTGGGATCTCCGAACACCGGGGAGCTGTTTTTT.

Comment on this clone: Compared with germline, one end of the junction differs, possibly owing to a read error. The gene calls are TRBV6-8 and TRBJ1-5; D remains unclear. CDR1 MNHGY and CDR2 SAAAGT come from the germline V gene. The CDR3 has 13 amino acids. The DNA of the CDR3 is TGTGCCATCAGTGCTTTAGACAATCAGCCCCAGCATTTT. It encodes CAISALDNQPQHF.

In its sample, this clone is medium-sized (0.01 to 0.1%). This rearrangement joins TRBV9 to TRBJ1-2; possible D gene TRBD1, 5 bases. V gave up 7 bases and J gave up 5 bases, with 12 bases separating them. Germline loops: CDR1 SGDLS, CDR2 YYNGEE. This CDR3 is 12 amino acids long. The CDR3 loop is CASHETGYGYTF. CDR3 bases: TGTGCCAGCCACGAAACAGGATATGGCTACACCTTC.

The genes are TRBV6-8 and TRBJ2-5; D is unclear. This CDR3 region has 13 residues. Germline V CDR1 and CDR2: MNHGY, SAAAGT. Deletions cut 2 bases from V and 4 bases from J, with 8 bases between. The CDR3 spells CASSYRVGETQYF. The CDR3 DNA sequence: TGTGCCAGCAGTTACAGGGTGGGAGAGACCCAGTACTTC.

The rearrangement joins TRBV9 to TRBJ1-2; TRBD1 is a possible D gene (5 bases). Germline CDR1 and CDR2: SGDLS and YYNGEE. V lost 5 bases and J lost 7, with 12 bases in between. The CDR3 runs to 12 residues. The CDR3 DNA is TGTGCCAGCAGTGAAGGGGTTGGTGGCTACACCTTC. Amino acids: CASSEGVGGYTF.

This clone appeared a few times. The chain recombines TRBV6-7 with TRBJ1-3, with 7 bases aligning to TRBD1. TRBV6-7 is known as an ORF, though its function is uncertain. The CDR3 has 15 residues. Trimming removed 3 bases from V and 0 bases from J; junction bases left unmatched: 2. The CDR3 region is CASSYEGASGNTIYF. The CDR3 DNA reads TGTGCCAGCAGTTATGAGGGGGCCTCTGGAAACACCATATATTTT.

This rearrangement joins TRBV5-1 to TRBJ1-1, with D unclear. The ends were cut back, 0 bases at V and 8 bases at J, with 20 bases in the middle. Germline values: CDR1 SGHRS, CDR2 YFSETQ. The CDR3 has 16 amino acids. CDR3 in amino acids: CASSLEMGIPKDEAFF. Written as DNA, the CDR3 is TGCGCCAGCAGCTTGGAAATGGGGATCCCGAAGGACGAAGCTTTCTTT.

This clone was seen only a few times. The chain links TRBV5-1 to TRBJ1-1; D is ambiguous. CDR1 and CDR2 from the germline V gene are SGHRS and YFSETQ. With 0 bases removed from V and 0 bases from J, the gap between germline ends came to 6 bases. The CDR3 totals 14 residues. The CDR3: CASSLDGMNTEAFF. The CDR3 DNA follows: TGCGCCAGCAGCTTGGACGGCATGAACACTGAAGCTTTCTTT.

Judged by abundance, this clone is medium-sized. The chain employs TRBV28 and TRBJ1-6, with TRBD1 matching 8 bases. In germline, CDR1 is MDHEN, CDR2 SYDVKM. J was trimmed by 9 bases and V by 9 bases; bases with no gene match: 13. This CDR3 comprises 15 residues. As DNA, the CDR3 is TGTGCCAGTGCGACAGGGGAATATAGAAGTTCACCCCTCCACTTT. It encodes CASATGEYRSSPLHF. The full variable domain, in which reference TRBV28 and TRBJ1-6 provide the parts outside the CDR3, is DVKVTQSSRYLVKRTGEKVFLECVQDMDHENMFWYRQDPGLGLRLIYFSYDVKMKEKGDIPEGYSVSREKKERFSLILESASTNQTSMYLCASATGEYRSSPLHFGNGTRLTVT.